This TCR beta chain was found in a study of Tregs in tolerant kidney transplant recipients. Some clones are missing from TCRdb's copy, which holds only in-frame ones; the method was immunoSEQ multiplex PCR. This sample has approximately 81,000 clones; about 91% occur once, and the top ten carry 1.6%. Mixed chimerism was transient after nonmyeloablative marrow transplants from related graft donors. The V gene lost 0 bases and the J gene lost 4 bases, with 10 bases spanning the gap. CDR1 and CDR2 from the germline V gene are SEHNR and FQNEAQ (reference sequence). The CDR3 is 14 amino acids. This clone appeared a single time. The sample has other DNA sequences that encode this CDR3 too.

Sequenced here: CD4+ T cells from blood (PBMCs), sampled 24 months after the transplant. The chain has TRBV7-9 and TRBJ2-7; possible D gene TRBD2, 7 bases. This clonotype was sampled from a human patient who received a combined kidney and bone marrow transplant. Some of the T cells may derive from the graft donor. CDR3 sequence reads: CASSLAGGPYEQYF. DNA for the CDR3: TGTGCCAGCAGCTTAGCGGGGGGGCCGTACGAGCAGTACTTC.